Following are 24 T cell receptor beta chains from one sample sequenced in a study of T-cell reconstitution after alpha-beta-depleted transplantation in children. For TCRbeta, the library was prepared with unique molecular identifiers. Each CDR3 protein is one row after TCRdb ran MiXCR on the PCR reads. Of about 610,000 distinct CDR3 sequences in the sample, roughly 10% were seen once. Sequencing was performed on PBMCs from the stem cell graft donor, taken from the stem cell graft. The receptors stem from a human donor who donated a stem cell graft to a child with acute myeloid leukemia.

This clonotype was picked up many times. The chain carries TRBV12-3 or TRBV12-4 and TRBJ2-2; TRBD2 might be the D (6 bases). The CDR3 sequence is 17 residues long. V gave up 6 bases and J gave up 1 base, with 18 bases separating them. CDR3 region: CASSPIGGPMNTGELFF. In DNA form, the CDR3 reads TGTGCCAGCAGCCCCATCGGGGGTCCCATGAACACCGGGGAGCTGTTTTTT.

The sample holds many counts of this clonotype. This rearrangement joins TRBV2 to TRBJ2-5; D remains unclear. CDR1 is SNHLY, CDR2 FYNNEI, per germline. There are 17 residues in the CDR3. The V end lost 3 bases, the J end lost 3 bases, and 20 bases lay between the germline ends. Written as DNA, the CDR3 is TGTGCCAGCAGTGAGAGTATCCGGGCGATGGCGAAAGAGACCCAGTACTTC. It specifies CASSESIRAMAKETQYF.

This clonotype appeared many times. The chain joins TRBV5-6 to TRBJ2-5; 12 nucleotides line up with TRBD2. V was clipped by 3 bases and J by 5 bases; unmatched bases: 8. Germline CDR1 and CDR2: SGHDT and YYEEEE. There are 16 residues in the CDR3. The CDR3 DNA reads TGTGCCAGCAGCTCGCGGACTAGCGGGATGAGGGAGACCCAGTACTTC. It codes for CASSSRTSGMRETQYF. Full variable domain (outside the CDR3, taken from reference TRBV5-6 and TRBJ2-5): DAGVTQSPTHLIKTRGQQVTLRCSPKSGHDTVSWYQQALGQGPQFIFQYYEEEERQRGNFPDRFSGHQFPNYSSELNVNALLLGDSALYLCASSSRTSGMRETQYFGPGTRLLVL.

The chain links TRBV7-6 to TRBJ1-3; D is undetermined. Germline loops: CDR1 SGHVS, CDR2 FNYEAQ. CDR3 length: 14 residues. V lost 1 base, J lost 9 bases, and 13 bases lay in between. In DNA form, the CDR3 reads TGTGCCAGCAGCTTAGGGCCGTCCGGCGGCACCATATATTTT. Translating gives CASSLGPSGGTIYF.

At least ten counts were recorded for this clonotype. The chain links TRBV20-1 to TRBJ2-5; weak D call: TRBD2 (5 bases). Looked up from germline, CDR1 is DFQATT and CDR2 is SNEGSKA (reference sequence). The CDR3 runs 13 residues. Trimming cost V 3 bases and J 4 bases, with 12 bases left between them. The DNA of the CDR3 is TGCAGTGCTAGGATCGGGATTGGAGAGACCCAGTACTTC. This sequence encodes CSARIGIGETQYF.

This clonotype was seen more than once but under ten times. The rearrangement links TRBV5-1 to TRBJ2-7; 11 bases are shared with TRBD2. V lost 2 bases and J lost 5; bases outside the gene matches: 3. Germline lookup yields CDR1 SGHRS and CDR2 YFSETQ. The CDR3 loop spans 14 amino acids. CDR3 sequence (DNA): TGCGCCAGCAGCTTTACTAGCGGGAGTGACGAGCAGTACTTC. Protein: CASSFTSGSDEQYF.

This clonotype came up a few times. V is TRBV6-5 and J is TRBJ2-1, with 7 bases identical to TRBD1. The CDR3 runs to 15 residues. The germline gives CDR1 MNHEY, CDR2 SVGAGI. The J segment lost 8 bases and the V segment lost 2 bases, leaving 9 bases of the junction unmatched. The CDR3 spells CASSYVEQGKYEQFF. The CDR3 DNA sequence: TGTGCCAGCAGTTACGTAGAACAGGGGAAATATGAGCAGTTCTTC.

Ten or more counts support this clonotype. The chain carries TRBV7-9 and TRBJ2-7; D possibly corresponds to TRBD1 (7 bases). V lost 6 bases, J lost 1 base, and 16 bases lay in between. The CDR3 contains 15 residues. Germline CDR1 SEHNR, CDR2 FQNEAQ (reference sequence). The CDR3 reads CASSQIAGQSYEQYF. The CDR3 nucleotides are TGTGCCAGCAGTCAAATTGCGGGACAGTCCTACGAGCAGTACTTC.

This clonotype was detected a few times. This chain uses TRBV2 with TRBJ2-3, with 13 bases fitting TRBD2. CDR3 length: 19 residues. Trimming took 0 bases from V and 4 from J; bases not matched to a gene: 10. Germline values: CDR1 SNHLY, CDR2 FYNNEI. CDR3 sequence reads: CASSEAPSWTSGSADTQYF. The CDR3 DNA reads TGTGCCAGCAGTGAAGCCCCTTCCTGGACTAGCGGGAGTGCAGATACGCAGTATTTT. The complete variable domain, with remaining parts taken from reference TRBV2 and TRBJ2-3, reads EPEVTQTPSHQVTQMGQEVILRCVPISNHLYFYWYRQILGQKVEFLVSFYNNEISEKSEIFDDQFSVERPDGSNFTLKIRSTKLEDSAMYFCASSEAPSWTSGSADTQYFGPGTRLTVL.

This clonotype was detected ten times or more. The rearrangement uses TRBV5-1 and TRBJ2-1; 8 bases fit TRBD2. This CDR3 contains 15 residues. CDR1 and CDR2 (germline): SGHRS, YFSETQ. J lost 8 bases, V lost 2 bases, and 9 bases had no gene match. The CDR3 loop reads CASSFDGRAGYEQFF. DNA for the CDR3: TGCGCCAGCAGCTTCGACGGGAGGGCCGGATATGAGCAGTTCTTC.

This clonotype was seen only a few times. In DNA, the CDR3 is TGTGCCAGCAGTTTCGTCGGAAGCGGGAGACCAGGGACCCAGTACTTC. This sequence encodes CASSFVGSGRPGTQYF. This chain joins TRBV12-3 or TRBV12-4 and TRBJ2-5, with 8 bases matching TRBD2. The CDR3 extends over 16 amino acids. V shed 3 bases, J shed 7 bases, and the junction held 13 bases outside the gene matches.

This clonotype was seen ten or more times. The chain joins TRBV30 to TRBJ1-3; a possible D gene is TRBD1 (5 bases). The CDR3 contains 14 residues. Trimming left V 5 bases short and J 7 bases short, with 18 bases between. Germline assignment: CDR1 GTSNPN and CDR2 SVGIG (reference sequence). The CDR3 DNA is TGTGCCTGGGGGAGTTGGACATATCGGAACACCATATATTTT. It codes for CAWGSWTYRNTIYF.

The genes are TRBV20-1 and TRBJ2-1; the match to TRBD2 covers 8 bases. J lost 3 bases, V lost 6 bases, and 10 bases had no gene match. Looked up from germline, CDR1 is DFQATT and CDR2 is SNEGSKA (reference sequence). The CDR3 loop spans 15 amino acids. DNA of the CDR3: TGCAGTGCCATAGTGGCGGGAGGTAGCTACAATGAGCAGTTCTTC. This gives the protein CSAIVAGGSYNEQFF.

The chain employs TRBV20-1 and TRBJ2-7; D gene uncertain. CDR1 is DFQATT, CDR2 SNEGSKA, per germline (reference sequence). V shed 3 bases and J shed 0 bases, with 12 bases lying between them. The length of the CDR3 is 14 residues. This CDR3 is CSARPPVTSYEQYF. CDR3 sequence (DNA): TGCAGTGCTAGGCCTCCAGTAACCTCCTACGAGCAGTACTTC.

The J gene is TRBJ2-1, the V gene TRBV6-2 or TRBV6-3, with 9 bases lining up with TRBD2. With V trimmed by 8 bases and J by 9 bases, 8 bases remained unmatched. In germline, CDR1 is MNHEY, CDR2 SVGEGT. The CDR3 has 13 amino acids. Here the CDR3 reads CASLFSGSIEQFF. In DNA form, the CDR3 reads TGTGCCAGCCTGTTTAGCGGGAGTATTGAGCAGTTCTTC.

This clonotype has a count of ten or more. The chain couples TRBV6-6 to TRBJ1-3; D call uncertain. V was trimmed by 8 bases and J by 0 bases, leaving 8 bases between them. From germline, CDR1 is MNHNY and CDR2 SVGAGI (reference sequence). This CDR3 has 13 amino acids. The CDR3 reads CASWEISGNTIYF. The CDR3 nucleotides read TGTGCCAGCTGGGAAATCTCTGGAAACACCATATATTTT.

This clonotype occurred many times. This chain joins TRBV5-1 and TRBJ2-1; tentatively, D is TRBD2 (5 bases). The germline V gene encodes CDR1 SGHRS and CDR2 YFSETQ. The length of the CDR3 is 14 residues. V shed 0 bases and J shed 8 bases, with 12 bases lying between them. This CDR3 is CASSLVGNGDEQFF. CDR3 nucleotides: TGCGCCAGCAGCTTGGTCGGGAACGGCGATGAGCAGTTCTTC. Combining the CDR3 with reference TRBV5-1 and TRBJ2-1 gives the whole variable domain KAGVTQTPRYLIKTRGQQVTLSCSPISGHRSVSWYQQTPGQGLQFLFEYFSETQRNKGNFPGRFSGRQFSNSRSEMNVSTLELGDSALYLCASSLVGNGDEQFFGPGTRLTVL.

DNA of the CDR3: TGTGCCAGCAGCCAGGATCCGGGGATCTACGAGCAGTACTTC. As protein: CASSQDPGIYEQYF. This chain joins TRBV7-6 and TRBJ2-7; D might be TRBD2 (5 bases). Trimming took off 5 bases at V and 3 bases at J, with 14 bases between the two ends. This CDR3 spans 14 amino acids. Germline CDR1 is SGHVS and CDR2 is FNYEAQ.

There are a few counts of this clonotype. This chain connects TRBV28 to TRBJ2-2; D might be TRBD2 (6 bases). CDR1 is MDHEN and CDR2 is SYDVKM in the germline V gene. The CDR3 totals 15 residues. Trimming took 8 bases from V and 8 from J, leaving 21 bases between them. CDR3 nucleotides: TGTGCCAGCTTTCACCGGGACTCCAACTGGGGGGAGCTGTTTTTT. Translating it yields CASFHRDSNWGELFF.

CDR3 loop: CASSTDSGRYEQYF. The CDR3 bases are TGTGCCAGCAGCACCGACAGTGGAAGGTACGAGCAGTACTTC. The chain carries TRBV6-5 and TRBJ2-7, with a weak D call TRBD1 (5 bases). This CDR3 is built from 14 residues. The V and J ends lost 6 bases and 4 bases respectively, with 16 bases between them. The germline gives CDR1 MNHEY, CDR2 SVGAGI.

This clonotype turned up a few times. The chain carries TRBV27 and TRBJ2-1, with 8 bases fitting TRBD2. The CDR3 extends over 19 amino acids. The J segment lost 8 bases and the V segment lost 2 bases, leaving 20 bases of the junction unmatched. From germline, CDR1 is MNHEY and CDR2 SMNVEV (reference sequence). CDR3: CASSLAQWEFGTRVDEQFF. CDR3 bases: TGTGCCAGCAGTTTAGCACAGTGGGAGTTTGGGACTAGAGTGGATGAGCAGTTCTTC.

This clonotype was found a few times. V and J are TRBV20-1 and TRBJ1-1; D ambiguous. The CDR3 length is 12 residues. The V gene's germline CDR1 is DFQATT and CDR2 SNEGSKA (reference sequence). Trimming left V 5 bases short and J 1 base short, with 8 bases between. This CDR3 reads CSAYSQNTEAFF. The DNA for the CDR3 is TGCAGTGCTTATAGCCAGAACACTGAAGCTTTCTTT.

In this sample, this clonotype turned up a few times. J is TRBJ2-5 and V is TRBV21-1; the table assigns TRBD1, which was not confirmed against the DNA. TRBV21-1 corresponds to a pseudogene. The CDR3 length is 14 residues. CDR3 region: CASSKARGPETQYF. CDR3 bases: TGTGCCAGCAGCAAAGCCAGGGGGCCGGAGACCCAGTACTTC.

There are a few counts of this clonotype. This chain links TRBV4-2 with TRBJ2-7; 13 positions match TRBD2. In germline, CDR1 is LGHNA, CDR2 YNFKEQ. The CDR3 runs to 15 residues. V shed 0 bases, J shed 7 bases, and the junction held 3 bases outside the gene matches. CDR3 sequence: CASSQEGTSGEEQYF. CDR3 in DNA: TGTGCCAGCAGCCAAGAAGGGACTAGCGGGGAAGAGCAGTACTTC.